A single sample gave rise to the 8 T cell receptor beta chains below, sequenced in a study of cytomegalovirus exposure and HLA in healthy donors. The repertoire was sequenced with immunoSEQ multiplex PCR; TCRdb's copy has only in-frame clones and lacks some. The table shows around 80,000 clones, with around 96% occurring only once. Sequencing used PBMCs. The receptor source for this set is a woman between 18 and 29 years old in good health and CMV-seronegative.

The chain uses TRBV5-5 and TRBJ1-5; D uncertain. CDR1 and CDR2 (germline): SGHKS, YYEKEE (reference sequence). V dropped 2 bases and J dropped 7 bases, with 10 bases sitting between them. There are 13 residues in the CDR3. CDR3 sequence: CASSFESIQPQHF. CDR3 in DNA: TGTGCCAGCAGCTTCGAGTCGATACAGCCCCAGCATTTT.

The chain links TRBV2 to TRBJ1-5, with D perhaps TRBD1 (6 bases). V was clipped by 8 bases and J by 3 bases, with 14 bases between them. CDR1 and CDR2 from the germline V gene are SNHLY and FYNNEI. This CDR3 region has 14 residues. CDR3 nucleotide sequence: TGTGCCAGCCAAAAGGGGGGGGTCAATCAGCCCCAGCATTTT. This translates into CASQKGGVNQPQHF.

The chain employs TRBV28 and TRBJ2-7; maybe TRBD1 (6 bases). The CDR3 runs 14 residues. Trimming cost V 7 bases and J 5 bases, with 18 bases left between them. Germline lookup yields CDR1 MDHEN and CDR2 SYDVKM. The CDR3 is CASTRRLQGNEQYF. CDR3 nucleotides: TGTGCCAGCACCCGCCGATTACAGGGAAACGAGCAGTACTTC.

This chain joins TRBV4-2 and TRBJ1-2, with 11 bases aligning to TRBD1. This CDR3 region has 16 residues. Per germline, CDR1 LGHNA and CDR2 YNFKEQ. J lost 3 bases, V lost 4 bases, and 7 bases had no gene match. CDR3 coding DNA: TGTGCCAGCAGCCTCGGACAGGGGGCGGGTGACTATGGCTACACCTTC. Protein: CASSLGQGAGDYGYTF.

The chain links TRBV5-8 to TRBJ1-6; perhaps TRBD1 as D (6 bases). CDR3 length: 15 amino acids. V lost 2 bases and J 1 base, leaving 7 bases between the germline ends. Germline lookup yields CDR1 SGHTS and CDR2 YDEGEE. DNA for the CDR3: TGTGCCAGCAGCTTTACAGGGTCCTATAATTCACCCCTCCACTTT. Its translation: CASSFTGSYNSPLHF.

The chain recombines TRBV27 with TRBJ2-1, with 12 bases identical to TRBD2. The CDR3 consists of 18 residues. J was trimmed by 7 bases and V by 0 bases; bases with no gene match: 10. Per germline, CDR1 MNHEY and CDR2 SMNVEV (reference sequence). In nucleotides, the CDR3 is TGTGCCAGCAGTTTATCGCGGTACGGGCTAGCGGGAGGGAATGAGCAGTTCTTC. Translating it yields CASSLSRYGLAGGNEQFF.

V usage is TRBV2 and J usage is TRBJ2-2; 9 nucleotides match TRBD2. Germline trimming cut 4 bases from V and 4 bases from J; bases unmatched to any gene: 4. CDR3 length equals 15 residues. Germline values: CDR1 SNHLY, CDR2 FYNNEI. The CDR3 DNA is TGTGCCAGCAGTGGCGGGAGGGCGGTCACCGGGGAGCTGTTTTTT. Residues: CASSGGRAVTGELFF.

The chain joins TRBV5-5 to TRBJ2-2; tentative D call: TRBD2 (5 bases). Looked up from germline, CDR1 is SGHKS and CDR2 is YYEKEE (reference sequence). The CDR3 sequence is 14 residues long. Trimming cost V 2 bases and J 5 bases, with 10 bases left between them. CDR3 coding DNA: TGTGCCAGCAGCTTTCAACGGGATACCGGGGAGCTGTTTTTT. Translating it yields CASSFQRDTGELFF.